The table lists the clone carrying this T cell receptor beta chain with a few counts. Per the germline V gene, CDR1 is SGHTA and CDR2 is FQGTGA. The CDR3 extends over 13 amino acids. V lost 5 bases and J 13 bases, leaving 18 bases between the germline ends. This sample stems from a study of T-cell memory formation after mild COVID-19. TCR alpha and TCR beta cDNA libraries carrying sample barcodes and UMIs were produced by 5'RACE using constant-segment primers. MiXCR was run by TCRdb on the 5' RACE reads, yielding one entry per CDR3 protein. Counted here are 550,000 to 700,000 distinct CDR3 sequences, 17% occurring once; the ten biggest clones make up approximately 8.1%.

This rearrangement joins TRBV7-3 to TRBJ2-1; a possible D gene is TRBD2 (6 bases). Sequencing used PBMCs or a T cell subset sorted from them (not recorded which). The clonotype was recovered from an adult woman who had mild COVID-19 (a few samples of this study predate the infection). Cell type and time point are not known. Written as DNA, the CDR3 is TGTGCCAGCAGCATATCCGGGACTGCTAGCCAGTTCTTC. It translates to CASSISGTASQFF. Variable domain in full (rest from reference TRBV7-3 and TRBJ2-1): GAGVSQTPSNKVTEKGKYVELRCDPISGHTALYWYRQSLGQGPEFLIYFQGTGAADDSGLPNDRFFAVRPEGSVSTLKIQRTERGDSAVYLCASSISGTASQFFGPGTRLTVL.